This TCR beta chain was sequenced for a study of blood T cell repertoires in COVID-19. Study-level information: Spain, Italy and the United States supplied samples that represented acute and convalescent COVID-19. PBMCs, B-cell-depleted T cells, or T cells provided the cDNA or gDNA that made up the material.

Methods used by the authors: How many nucleated cells were present was estimated from reference gene primer amplification. TCRdb's copy holds only in-frame clones and misses some; the assay was immunoSEQ multiplex PCR. The DNA gave D and trimming, while V, J and clone size come from that table. Among some 41,000 clones listed, around four fifths were seen once. Sequenced: peripheral blood. The sequence was obtained from a woman aged 80 or over with active or convalescent COVID-19.

CDR3 sequence (DNA): TGTGCCAGCAGCTTGGAGGGACAGGGGATCGGGGGCTACACCTTC. It specifies CASSLEGQGIGGYTF. The chain carries TRBV5-8 and TRBJ1-2; 10 nucleotides agree with TRBD1. The CDR3 is 15 amino acids. Germline trimming cut 0 bases from V and 8 bases from J; bases unmatched to any gene: 7. Germline V gene data show CDR1 as SGHTS and CDR2 as YDEGEE.